One T cell receptor (beta chain) is described in this entry. Its antigen is not identified. TCRdb analysed the reads with MiXCR anew, one entry per CDR3 protein. Of some 480,000 distinct CDR3 sequences in the sample, around 30% are singletons; the top ten hold roughly a sixth. Germline-derived CDR1 and CDR2 are KGHSH and LQKENI. There are 15 residues in the CDR3. Trimming left V 4 bases short and J 5 bases short, with 17 bases between. This sample was taken from a study of T cell repertoires in cytomegalovirus infection. On the study more broadly: Selected CMV epitopes included recently identified HLA-C-restricted ones as well as well-studied HLA-B-restricted ones. Matching HLA type, along with CMV infection, was indicated by public TCR beta signatures. Regarding the study as a whole: CMV-specific HLA-C-restricted TCR beta clonotypes dominated the ex vivo response.

The clonotype was recovered from a human donor in good health (CMV status not recorded). Some clones in this sample may be carry-over from other donors' samples. This chain joins TRBV18 and TRBJ1-2; D call uncertain. Sequenced here: cultured PBMCs, sampled from culture after CMV antigen stimulation. The CDR3 nucleotides are TGTGCCAGCTCACGGTTAGATCCGGGAGGGTATGGCTACACCTTC. It codes for CASSRLDPGGYGYTF.